Following are 29 T cell receptor beta chains from one sample sequenced in a study of blood T cell repertoires in COVID-19. Repertoires were generated with immunoSEQ multiplex PCR, while TCRdb's copy carries only in-frame clones and drops some. The sample contains about 270,000 clones, about 76% of which appear only once. Sequencing was done on a sample of peripheral blood. Receptors were obtained from a woman aged 55-69 years with active or convalescent COVID-19.

The chain carries TRBV6-4 and TRBJ2-5; 7 bases fit TRBD1. Germline lookup yields CDR1 MRHNA and CDR2 SNTAGT. The V segment lost 0 bases and the J segment 2 bases; nucleotides outside the gene matches: 6. The CDR3 spans 16 residues. The CDR3 nucleotides are TGTGCCAGCAGTGACTCGAAGGGGACAGCACAAGAGACCCAGTACTTC. This codes for CASSDSKGTAQETQYF.

J is TRBJ2-2 and V is TRBV7-9; a weak D match, TRBD1 (5 bases). Germline CDR1 is SEHNR and CDR2 is FQNEAQ (reference sequence). The CDR3 consists of 15 residues. The V end was cut by 7 bases, the J end by 0 bases, with 12 bases between. The CDR3 loop reads CASKQVKANTGELFF. CDR3 nucleotide sequence: TGTGCCAGCAAACAGGTTAAGGCGAACACCGGGGAGCTGTTTTTT.

This clone was detected once. The CDR3 loop is CASSGQLGGYEQYF. In DNA, the CDR3 is TGTGCCAGCAGTGGACAGCTGGGAGGGTACGAGCAGTACTTC. The chain has TRBV2 and TRBJ2-7; 7 nucleotides match TRBD2. The CDR3 is 14 amino acids. V lost 4 bases, J lost 4 bases, and 7 bases stayed unmatched. CDR1 is SNHLY and CDR2 is FYNNEI in the germline V gene. Using reference TRBV2 and TRBJ2-7 for the parts outside the CDR3, the full variable domain is EPEVTQTPSHQVTQMGQEVILRCVPISNHLYFYWYRQILGQKVEFLVSFYNNEISEKSEIFDDQFSVERPDGSNFTLKIRSTKLEDSAMYFCASSGQLGGYEQYFGPGTRLTVT.

This clone was seen just once. The chain combines TRBV10-3 with TRBJ2-3, with D tentatively TRBD2 (5 bases). Germline lookup yields CDR1 ENHRY and CDR2 SYGVKD. This CDR3 has 16 residues. V was pared by 0 bases and J by 5 bases, with 15 bases between. CDR3 sequence (DNA): TGTGCCATCAGTGAGTCGAGATTTTTTGCGGGAGATACGCAGTATTTT. Its protein is CAISESRFFAGDTQYF.

This clone was seen once. The V call is TRBV5-4, the J call TRBJ2-1; unclear D gene. V lost 3 bases and J lost 6, with 16 bases in between. The CDR3 is made up of 15 amino acids. The germline gives CDR1 SGHNT, CDR2 YYREEE (reference sequence). The CDR3 DNA is TGTGCCAGCAGCTCGGATCTAGGAGTGTCCAATGAGCAGTTCTTC. It yields the protein CASSSDLGVSNEQFF.

This clone was detected once. The chain employs TRBV18 and TRBJ1-1, with D perhaps TRBD1 (5 bases). CDR1 is KGHSH and CDR2 is LQKENI in the germline V gene. This CDR3 region has 13 residues. Deletions cut 6 bases from V and 7 bases from J, with 15 bases between. In DNA form, the CDR3 reads TGTGCCAGCTCGCAGGGCCAGGCGGATGAAGCTTTCTTT. Translating it yields CASSQGQADEAFF.

The J gene is TRBJ2-3, the V gene TRBV19, with D possibly TRBD1 on 5 matching bases. The germline V gene encodes CDR1 LNHDA and CDR2 SQIVND (reference sequence). The CDR3 loop spans 13 amino acids. V was shortened by 5 bases and J by 6 bases, with 12 bases between the two germline ends. Written as DNA, the CDR3 is TGTGCCAGTAGTCTGAGACAGTTTGATACGCAGTATTTT. This codes for CASSLRQFDTQYF.

The chain employs TRBV18 and TRBJ2-2; D remains unclear. The CDR3 loop spans 15 amino acids. Germline V gene lookup returns CDR1 KGHSH and CDR2 LQKENI. V was pared by 6 bases and J by 3 bases, with 14 bases between. The chain's CDR3 is CASSLVALHTGELFF. CDR3 in DNA: TGTGCCAGCTCGCTGGTAGCACTACACACCGGGGAGCTGTTTTTT. The variable domain in full, with the rest retrieved from reference TRBV18 and TRBJ2-2, is NAGVMQNPRHLVRRRGQEARLRCSPMKGHSHVYWYRQLPEEGLKFMVYLQKENIIDESGMPKERFSAEFPKEGPSILRIQQVVRGDSAAYFCASSLVALHTGELFFGEGSRLTVL.

The rearrangement joins TRBV10-3 to TRBJ1-1, with D perhaps matching TRBD1 (6 bases). The germline V and J ends were trimmed by 3 bases and 10 bases, with 15 bases remaining between them. The germline V gene encodes CDR1 ENHRY and CDR2 SYGVKD. The CDR3 is made up of 13 amino acids. The CDR3 coding sequence is TGTGCCATCAGTGAAGAGGGTCCACAGGGAGCTTTCTTT. This gives the protein CAISEEGPQGAFF.

This sequence joins TRBV11-2 and TRBJ2-7; TRBD2 matches at 14 bases. This CDR3 region has 15 residues. Germline CDR1 and CDR2: SGHAT and FQNNGV. V lost 6 bases to trimming and J lost 4 bases; unmatched junction nucleotides: 5. CDR3 sequence reads: CASRSGLAGGYEQYF. CDR3 DNA sequence: TGTGCCAGCAGGTCAGGACTAGCGGGGGGTTACGAGCAGTACTTC.

This chain uses TRBV7-8 with TRBJ1-1, with 8 positions matching TRBD1. The CDR3 spans 14 residues. The V and J ends lost 5 bases and 4 bases, in that order; junction bases with no gene match: 6. CDR1 SGHVS and CDR2 FQNEAQ come from the germline V gene. The CDR3 is CASSRTGSITEAFF. Here the CDR3 DNA reads TGTGCCAGCAGCCGGACAGGGTCAATCACTGAAGCTTTCTTT.

The V call is TRBV6-2 or TRBV6-3, the J call TRBJ2-3; TRBD2 agrees at 10 bases. V lost 5 bases to trimming and J lost 10 bases; unmatched junction nucleotides: 12. The germline V gene encodes CDR1 MNHEY and CDR2 SVGEGT. The length of the CDR3 is 15 residues. CDR3 in DNA: TGTGCCAGCAGTGATAGCGGGGGGAATGCTAGAGCGCAGTATTTT. Its protein is CASSDSGGNARAQYF.

The chain combines TRBV6-5 with TRBJ1-1; possibly TRBD1 for D (6 bases). The CDR3 spans 15 residues. Trimming took off 4 bases at V and 2 bases at J, with 14 bases between the two ends. Looked up from germline, CDR1 is MNHEY and CDR2 is SVGAGI. CDR3 amino acids: CASSWRQGHNTEAFF. The CDR3 DNA reads TGTGCCAGCAGTTGGAGGCAGGGGCATAACACTGAAGCTTTCTTT.

V is TRBV4-2 and J is TRBJ2-1; 9 bases map to TRBD2. Germline V gene data show CDR1 as LGHNA and CDR2 as YNFKEQ. CDR3 length equals 19 residues. V shed 0 bases, J shed 1 base, and the junction held 10 bases outside the gene matches. Here the CDR3 DNA reads TGTGCCAGCAGCCAAGAAGCGGTAGCGGGGGCCTGGTCCTACAATGAGCAGTTCTTC. Protein product: CASSQEAVAGAWSYNEQFF.

CDR3 coding DNA: TGTGCCAGCAGCCCTGAACCTCGGGGGGTATTTTACAATGAGCAGTTCTTC. As protein: CASSPEPRGVFYNEQFF. The rearrangement links TRBV14 to TRBJ2-1; 7 nucleotides line up with TRBD2. Germline CDR1 and CDR2: SGHDN and FVKESK. J was trimmed by 4 bases and V by 4 bases; bases with no gene match: 13. CDR3 size: 17 residues.

J is TRBJ2-5 and V is TRBV7-2; the match to TRBD2 covers 8 bases. Germline CDR1 is SGHTA and CDR2 is FQGNSA. The trim removed 0 bases at V and 5 bases at J, leaving 11 bases unmatched. This CDR3 has 17 residues. CDR3 region: CASSLAILLAGRETQYF. The CDR3 bases are TGTGCCAGCAGCTTAGCCATCCTTTTAGCGGGGAGGGAGACCCAGTACTTC. Variable domain in full (rest from reference TRBV7-2 and TRBJ2-5): GAGVSQSPSNKVTEKGKDVELRCDPISGHTALYWYRQSLGQGLEFLIYFQGNSAPDKSGLPSDRFSAERTGGSVSTLTIQRTQQEDSAVYLCASSLAILLAGRETQYFGPGTRLLVL.

This clone was observed a few times. This sequence joins TRBV6-5 and TRBJ2-3, with TRBD1 matching over 10 bases. The CDR3 has 15 amino acids. Trimming cost V 7 bases and J 1 base; bases outside gene matches: 5. CDR1 MNHEY and CDR2 SVGAGI come from the germline V gene. The CDR3 sequence is CASKEGTGGTDTQYF. CDR3 DNA sequence: TGTGCCAGCAAGGAGGGGACAGGGGGCACAGATACGCAGTATTTT.

The chain has TRBV9 and TRBJ2-3; 8 bases match TRBD2. CDR1 and CDR2 from the germline V gene are SGDLS and YYNGEE. Trimming took 0 bases from V and 4 from J; bases not matched to a gene: 10. This CDR3 has 17 amino acids. The CDR3 protein is CASSVGTGGNSADTQYF. CDR3 in DNA: TGTGCCAGCAGCGTAGGAACGGGGGGGAATTCCGCAGATACGCAGTATTTT.

This clone was observed a single time. The chain combines TRBV7-6 with TRBJ2-1; 13 nucleotides line up with TRBD2. This CDR3 comprises 16 residues. J gave up 6 bases and V 4 bases, and 6 bases lay outside the gene matches. Germline assignment: CDR1 SGHVS and CDR2 FNYEAQ. CDR3 DNA: TGTGCCAGCAGCTCCGCCGGGACTAGCGGGGTCAATGAGCAGTTCTTC. Protein: CASSSAGTSGVNEQFF.

The genes are TRBV9 and TRBJ1-2, with D tentatively TRBD1 (5 bases). There are 13 residues in the CDR3. CDR1 and CDR2 (germline): SGDLS, YYNGEE. V dropped 3 bases and J dropped 2 bases, with 8 bases sitting between them. The CDR3 reads CASSATENYGYTF. In DNA form, the CDR3 reads TGTGCCAGCAGCGCGACAGAGAACTATGGCTACACCTTC.

The V and J genes are TRBV2 and TRBJ2-7; 10 nucleotides align to TRBD2. V shed 4 bases and J 0 bases; nucleotides not matched to a gene: 6. The CDR3 totals 16 residues. CDR1 is SNHLY, CDR2 FYNNEI, per germline. Here the CDR3 reads CASSGAASGGSYEQYF. The CDR3 DNA sequence: TGTGCCAGCAGTGGGGCGGCTAGCGGGGGCTCCTACGAGCAGTACTTC. Together with reference TRBV2 and TRBJ2-7, the CDR3 gives the full variable domain: EPEVTQTPSHQVTQMGQEVILRCVPISNHLYFYWYRQILGQKVEFLVSFYNNEISEKSEIFDDQFSVERPDGSNFTLKIRSTKLEDSAMYFCASSGAASGGSYEQYFGPGTRLTVT.

The chain links TRBV19 to TRBJ1-2; tentatively, D is TRBD1 (5 bases). V dropped 2 bases and J dropped 8 bases, with 15 bases sitting between them. Germline CDR1 LNHDA, CDR2 SQIVND (reference sequence). The CDR3 contains 14 residues. CDR3 bases: TGTGCCAGTAGTATAAGTGGTGGCCAGGGAGGCTACACCTTC. Its translation: CASSISGGQGGYTF.

The rearrangement joins TRBV18 to TRBJ2-6; D is unclear. V lost 3 bases, J lost 2 bases, and 5 bases lay in between. The V gene's germline CDR1 is KGHSH and CDR2 LQKENI. CDR3 length: 14 residues. The CDR3 spells CASSPSTGANVLTF. CDR3 coding DNA: TGTGCCAGCTCACCTTCCACTGGGGCCAACGTCCTGACTTTC.

The rearrangement uses TRBV19 and TRBJ1-5; TRBD1 is a possible D gene (5 bases). V was pared by 5 bases and J by 3 bases, with 11 bases between. CDR3 length: 14 amino acids. Germline lookup yields CDR1 LNHDA and CDR2 SQIVND (reference sequence). The CDR3 bases are TGTGCCAGTAGTGGGGCAGGATTCAATCAGCCCCAGCATTTT. Residues: CASSGAGFNQPQHF.

This clone has just one count. The chain joins TRBV19 to TRBJ1-5; TRBD1 matches 7 bases. CDR3 length: 15 amino acids. Germline trimming cut 3 bases from V and 3 bases from J; bases unmatched to any gene: 5. Germline V CDR1 and CDR2: LNHDA, SQIVND (reference sequence). The CDR3 spells CASSMEDRINQPQHF. CDR3 DNA: TGTGCCAGTAGTATGGAGGACAGGATCAATCAGCCCCAGCATTTT.

J is TRBJ1-2 and V is TRBV15; TRBD1 matches 11 bases. CDR3 size: 16 residues. With 2 bases clipped from V and 6 bases from J, the junction kept 8 bases outside the gene matches. Germline lookup yields CDR1 LNHNV and CDR2 YYDKDF (reference sequence). In DNA form, the CDR3 reads TGTGCCACCAGCAGATTCCCGGACAGGGGGCTGCATGGCTACACCTTC. Its translation is CATSRFPDRGLHGYTF. Full variable domain (remainder filled in from reference TRBV15 and TRBJ1-2): DAMVIQNPRYQVTQFGKPVTLSCSQTLNHNVMYWYQQKSSQAPKLLFHYYDKDFNNEADTPDNFQSRRPNTSFCFLDIRSPGLGDTAMYLCATSRFPDRGLHGYTFGSGTRLTVV.

The chain recombines TRBV6-4 with TRBJ1-1; perhaps TRBD1 as D (5 bases). The germline CDR1 and CDR2 sequences are MRHNA and SNTAGT. This CDR3 comprises 15 residues. The germline V and J ends were trimmed by 4 bases and 6 bases, with 18 bases remaining between them. The DNA of the CDR3 is TGTGCCAGCAGTGCTACACGGGACTTTGGGGCTGAAGCTTTCTTT. Translation gives CASSATRDFGAEAFF.

The chain carries TRBV5-1 and TRBJ1-1, with 10 bases matching TRBD1. Germline assignment: CDR1 SGHRS and CDR2 YFSETQ. The CDR3 contains 15 residues. With V trimmed by 4 bases and J by 0 bases, 3 bases remained unmatched. In DNA form, the CDR3 reads TGCGCCAGCAGCCCGGGACAGGGGATGAACACTGAAGCTTTCTTT. This translates into CASSPGQGMNTEAFF. Combining the CDR3 with reference TRBV5-1 and TRBJ1-1 gives the whole variable domain KAGVTQTPRYLIKTRGQQVTLSCSPISGHRSVSWYQQTPGQGLQFLFEYFSETQRNKGNFPGRFSGRQFSNSRSEMNVSTLELGDSALYLCASSPGQGMNTEAFFGQGTRLTVV.

V gene TRBV7-9 combines with J gene TRBJ1-4; 9 positions agree with TRBD1. The junction had 5 bases not matched to a gene; V was cut back by 1 base and J by 8 bases. The CDR3 has 15 residues. Germline CDR1 SEHNR, CDR2 FQNEAQ (reference sequence). The chain's CDR3 is CASSLDGQGREKLFF. The CDR3, as DNA: TGTGCCAGCAGCTTAGACGGACAGGGGCGGGAAAAACTGTTTTTT. Based on the CDR3 plus reference TRBV7-9 and TRBJ1-4, the full variable domain is DTGVSQNPRHKITKRGQNVTFRCDPISEHNRLYWYRQTLGQGPEFLTYFQNEAQLEKSRLLSDRFSAERPKGSFSTLEIQRTEQGDSAMYLCASSLDGQGREKLFFGSGTQLSVL.